The subject of this entry is one T cell receptor (beta chain). As yet, its antigen is unknown. This record comes from a study of shared clonotypes between healthy human individuals. The CDR3 is 15 amino acids. Trimming removed 7 bases from V and 4 bases from J; junction bases left unmatched: 10. Germline CDR1 is LNHDA and CDR2 is SQIVND (reference sequence). The naive CD8 population came from CD45RO-negative cells selected for CCR7, without terminally differentiated effector memory CD45RA+ cells. Method: immunoSEQ multiplex PCR; TCRdb's copy keeps in-frame clones and lacks some. Of 1.5 million to 2.5 million clones listed, over 85% were seen once; the top ten hold roughly 1%. Whole-study findings and limits: Some clonotypes were shared by all four sorted-subset donors, while others were not shared. The non-shared ones had lower generation probabilities than the shared ones. Across a handful of donors, naive CD4 shared around 5.3%, naive CD8 under 4%, memory CD4 roughly 2.5%, memory CD8 0.35% to 0.5%.

J is TRBJ2-1 and V is TRBV19; 7 nucleotides line up with TRBD2. This sequence originates from a man younger than 35 in good health. The material sequenced was naive CD8+ T cells sorted from blood. CDR3 DNA sequence: TGTGCCAGTACCCCCCTCGGGGGGAGTTACAATGAGCAGTTCTTC. It is translated as CASTPLGGSYNEQFF.